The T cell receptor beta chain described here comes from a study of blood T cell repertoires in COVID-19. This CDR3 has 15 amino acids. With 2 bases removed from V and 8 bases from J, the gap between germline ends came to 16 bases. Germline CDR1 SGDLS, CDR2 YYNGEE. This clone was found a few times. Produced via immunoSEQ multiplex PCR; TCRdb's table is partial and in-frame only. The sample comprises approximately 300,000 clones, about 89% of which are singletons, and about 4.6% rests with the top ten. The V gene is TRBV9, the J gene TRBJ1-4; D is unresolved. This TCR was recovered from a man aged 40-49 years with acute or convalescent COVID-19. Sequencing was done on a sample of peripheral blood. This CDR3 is CASSVGSVDGEKLFF. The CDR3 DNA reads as TGTGCCAGCAGCGTCGGGTCTGTTGATGGAGAAAAACTGTTTTTT.